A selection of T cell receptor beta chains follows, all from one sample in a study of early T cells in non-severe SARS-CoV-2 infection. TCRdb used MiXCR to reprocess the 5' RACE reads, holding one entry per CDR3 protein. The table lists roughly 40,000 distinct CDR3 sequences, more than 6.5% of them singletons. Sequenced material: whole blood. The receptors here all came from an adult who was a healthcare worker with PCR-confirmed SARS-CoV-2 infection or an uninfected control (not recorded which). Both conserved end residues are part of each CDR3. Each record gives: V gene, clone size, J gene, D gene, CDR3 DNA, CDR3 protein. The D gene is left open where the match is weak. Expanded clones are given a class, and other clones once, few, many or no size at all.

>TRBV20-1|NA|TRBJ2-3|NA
TGCAGTGCTAGAGGGATACCTCTCACAGATACGCAGTATTTT
CSARGIPLTDTQYF
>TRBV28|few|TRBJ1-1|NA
TGTGCCAGCAGATTCTCTCAGGGTTTCGGCACTGAAGCTTTCTTT
CASRFSQGFGTEAFF
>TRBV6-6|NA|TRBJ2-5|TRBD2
TGTGCCAGCAGTTACCCCCCTAGCGGGACTAGCGGGGGTCGCAGAGAGACCCAGTACTTC
CASSYPPSGTSGGRRETQYF
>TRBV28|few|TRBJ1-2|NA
TGTGCCAGCAGCTATGGGGGAGGAGCTCTGGGGAACTATGGCTACACCTTC
CASSYGGGALGNYGYTF
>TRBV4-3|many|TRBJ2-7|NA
TGCGCCAGCAGCCAAGACCCAAGGGAGCAGTACTTC
CASSQDPREQYF
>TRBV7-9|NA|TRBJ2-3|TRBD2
TGTGCCAGCAGCTTAGCTAGCGGGGCTAGCACAGATACGCAGTATTTT
CASSLASGASTDTQYF
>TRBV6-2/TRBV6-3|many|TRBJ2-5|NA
TGTGCCAGCAGCATGGCGGAGACCCAGTACTTC
CASSMAETQYF
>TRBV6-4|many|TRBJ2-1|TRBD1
TGTGCCAGCAGTCAAACTCCCGGAGGACAGGGGGCTTTCAATGAGCAGTTCTTC
CASSQTPGGQGAFNEQFF
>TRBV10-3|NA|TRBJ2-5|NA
TGTGCCATCAGTGAGCAACAAGAGACCCAGTACTTC
CAISEQQETQYF
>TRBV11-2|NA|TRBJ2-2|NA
TGTGCCAGCAGCTTAGTTTATACCGGACGCTCCGGGGAGCTGTTTTTT
CASSLVYTGRSGELFF
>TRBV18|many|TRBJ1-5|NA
TGTGCCAGCTCACCATTATCGTCTCAGCCCCAGCATTTT
CASSPLSSQPQHF
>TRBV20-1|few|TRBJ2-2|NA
TGCAGTGCCAGCAACTGGGGGGGCGAAAACACCGGGGAGCTGTTTTTT
CSASNWGGENTGELFF
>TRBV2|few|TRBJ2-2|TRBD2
TGTGCCAGCAGTGAAGGAGCGGGGGCCACCGGGGAGCTGTTTTTT
CASSEGAGATGELFF
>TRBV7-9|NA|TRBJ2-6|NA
TGTGCCAGCAGCTTCCCCTCTGGGGCCAACGTCCTGACTTTC
CASSFPSGANVLTF
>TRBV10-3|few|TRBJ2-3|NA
TGTGCCATCAGGGAGACAAATGGCGGCACAGATACGCAGTATTTT
CAIRETNGGTDTQYF
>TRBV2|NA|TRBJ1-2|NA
TGTGCCAGCAGTTTTGTATCGGATTATGGCTACACCTTC
CASSFVSDYGYTF
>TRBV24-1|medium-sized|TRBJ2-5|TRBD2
TGTGCCACCAGTGGTCGTGTAGCGGGGGTGTGGAAAGAGACCCAGTACTTC
CATSGRVAGVWKETQYF
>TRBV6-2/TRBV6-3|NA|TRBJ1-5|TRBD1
TGTGCCAGCAGTATACAGGGGGTTGGCCAGCCCCAGCATTTT
CASSIQGVGQPQHF
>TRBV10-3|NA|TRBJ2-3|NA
TGTGCCATCAGTGAAATTTTGGACAATACGCAGTATTTT
CAISEILDNTQYF
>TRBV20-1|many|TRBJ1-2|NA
TGCAGTGCTAGTGGGTGGACAGCATCCCAAACGAACTATGGCTACACCTTC
CSASGWTASQTNYGYTF
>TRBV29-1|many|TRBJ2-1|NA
TGCAGCGCGGGCGATGAGCAGTTCTTC
CSAGDEQFF
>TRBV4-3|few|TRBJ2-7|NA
TGCGCCAGCAGCCAAGAAGGGGGGGTCGCAGACGAGCAGTACTTC
CASSQEGGVADEQYF
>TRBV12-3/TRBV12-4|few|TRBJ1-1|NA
TGTGCCAGCAGTTTAGCGCTTGCAGGGAAAACTGAAGCTTTCTTT
CASSLALAGKTEAFF
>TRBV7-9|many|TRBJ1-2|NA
TGTGCCAGCAGCCTAGATTTATATGGCTACACCTTC
CASSLDLYGYTF
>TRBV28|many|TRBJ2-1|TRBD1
TGTGCCAGCCTTGGGACAGGGGCGTCCTACAATGAGCAGTTCTTC
CASLGTGASYNEQFF
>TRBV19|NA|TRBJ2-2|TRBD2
TGTGCCAGTAGTATCAGCGGGGGACGGAGGAACACCGGGGAGCTGTTTTTT
CASSISGGRRNTGELFF
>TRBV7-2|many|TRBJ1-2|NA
TGTGCCAGCAGCTTAGACGCGTTTCTCTATGGCTACACCTTC
CASSLDAFLYGYTF
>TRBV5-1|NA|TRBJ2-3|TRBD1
TGCGCCAGCAGACTACAGGGGGCATCAGATACGCAGTATTTT
CASRLQGASDTQYF